Reported below is one T cell receptor (beta chain). The antigen is not known. The data are from a study of response to subunit inactivated influenza vaccine. Study-level results: Seasonal influenza vaccination, on each occasion, was suggested by the authors to recruit few new T cells.

TCRdb ran MiXCR on the RT-PCR reads and lists one entry per CDR3 protein. Among about 540,000 distinct CDR3 sequences listed, roughly 25% were seen once. These data were likewise used in another study, on T cells expressing NK-cell markers. According to that study: Making the TCR beta cDNA relied on 5'RACE template switching with UMIs. The TCR beta repertoires were obtained from sorted CD3+CD56+NKG2C+, CD3+CD56+NKG2C- and CD3+CD56-NKG2C+ T cells. Just one sequenced donor of eight was HCMV-seronegative, while seven were seropositive. In a group of about 6 donors, dominant NKG2C+ clonotypes represented roughly 1.0-7.5% of CD8+ T cells.

This specimen was CD4+ T cells sorted from PBMCs, taken about 11 days after vaccination. This TCR derives from a man aged 45-60 years who received an inactivated influenza vaccine.

The CDR3 loop reads CASRRGIQWGVNYGYTF. CDR3 nucleotide sequence: TGTGCCAGTAGACGAGGGATACAGTGGGGAGTTAACTATGGCTACACCTTC. The chain links TRBV19 to TRBJ1-2; D gene ambiguous. The ends were cut back, 6 bases at V and 1 base at J, with 21 bases in the middle. The CDR3 extends over 17 amino acids. The germline V gene encodes CDR1 LNHDA and CDR2 SQIVND (reference sequence). Using reference TRBV19 and TRBJ1-2 for the parts outside the CDR3, the full variable domain is DGGITQSPKYLFRKEGQNVTLSCEQNLNHDAMYWYRQDPGQGLRLIYYSQIVNDFQKGDIAEGYSVSREKKESFPLTVTSAQKNPTAFYLCASRRGIQWGVNYGYTFGSGTRLTVV.